This entry concerns a single TCR beta chain. Residents of about two dozen US areas, aged about 18 to 95 years, made up the participants. In assigning cohorts, the study relied on participant-reported clinical history. The sample originates from a study of blood T cell repertoires in COVID-19. In the study overall: Samples of COVID-19 (acute and convalescent) were obtained from the United States, Italy and Spain.

The CDR3 is 11 residues long. CDR1 is MNHEY and CDR2 is SVGAGI in the germline V gene. Between the trimmed V and J ends, which lost 8 bases and 4 bases, there was a span of 7 bases. How the authors handled the data: Using reference gene primer amplification, nucleated cell counts were estimated. Profiled with immunoSEQ multiplex PCR; TCRdb holds only in-frame clones, not every one. For V, J and clone size, that table is used; D and trimming come from the DNA. The profile shows some 270,000 clones, 80% to 85% of them singletons. The source of this sequence is a man over 45 who had recovered from COVID-19. The specimen sequenced was PBMCs or T cells enriched from blood (not recorded which). The chain links TRBV6-5 to TRBJ2-3, with D possibly matching TRBD1 (5 bases). The CDR3 protein is CASFRADTQYF. DNA for the CDR3: TGTGCCAGCTTCAGGGCAGATACGCAGTATTTT.